These 18 T cell receptor beta chains were all obtained from the same sample, sequenced in a study of CD8 T cells in Susac syndrome. Random-hexamer reverse transcription was applied to about 0.5 to 1 ug RNA. TCRdb independently ran MiXCR on the immunoSEQ multiplex PCR reads; one entry per CDR3 protein. This table has 180,000 or so distinct CDR3 sequences, roughly 94% appearing once. The material sequenced was CD4+ T cells from PBMCs. These TCRs come from a human donor in good health.

In its sample, this clonotype was seen once. The chain couples TRBV28 to TRBJ2-7; either TRBD1 or TRBD2 may supply D (5 bases each). Germline loops: CDR1 MDHEN, CDR2 SYDVKM. The CDR3 runs 14 residues. Trimming took 6 bases from V and 8 from J, leaving 20 bases between them. The CDR3 sequence: CASRDTGTAKKQYF. CDR3 DNA: TGTGCCAGCAGAGACACCGGGACGGCGAAAAAGCAGTACTTC.

J is TRBJ1-2 and V is TRBV4-3; 8 nucleotides line up with TRBD1. V trimming: 0 bases; J trimming: 4 bases; junction bases outside the gene matches: 7. The CDR3 totals 16 residues. Germline CDR1 reads LGHNA; CDR2 reads YSLEER. The CDR3 coding sequence is TGCGCCAGCAGCCAAGAATTAGACAGGGGTGGCTATGGCTACACCTTC. Translated: CASSQELDRGGYGYTF.

The CDR3 nucleotides read TGTGCCAGCAGCTTAGGCGGGAGGAGCGAGCAGTACTTC. This codes for CASSLGGRSEQYF. The rearrangement uses TRBV7-2 and TRBJ2-7; 8 nucleotides agree with TRBD2. Looked up from germline, CDR1 is SGHTA and CDR2 is FQGNSA. This CDR3 is built from 13 residues. Trimming cost V 1 base and J 6 bases; bases outside gene matches: 2.

The V gene is TRBV4-3, the J gene TRBJ2-1; TRBD2 agrees at 10 bases. The CDR3 is 16 amino acids. Trimming removed 2 bases from V and 3 bases from J; junction bases left unmatched: 4. CDR1 is LGHNA and CDR2 is YSLEER in the germline V gene. This CDR3 is CASSQNPSGSYNEQFF. CDR3 in DNA: TGCGCCAGCAGCCAAAACCCTAGCGGGAGCTACAATGAGCAGTTCTTC.

This chain joins TRBV30 and TRBJ2-3; D is undetermined. This CDR3 has 13 amino acids. Germline CDR1 is GTSNPN and CDR2 is SVGIG (reference sequence). V was trimmed by 3 bases and J by 1 base, leaving 8 bases between them. CDR3 loop: CAWSRPGTDTQYF. CDR3 DNA: TGTGCCTGGAGCCGCCCCGGCACAGATACGCAGTATTTT.

This sequence joins TRBV24-1 and TRBJ2-2; no reliable D call. Germline CDR1 and CDR2: KGHDR and SFDVKD. With 0 bases removed from V and 5 bases from J, the gap between germline ends came to 6 bases. CDR3 size: 14 residues. CDR3 sequence: CATSDLQSTGELFF. CDR3 bases: TGTGCCACCAGTGATTTGCAGTCAACCGGGGAGCTGTTTTTT.

The rearrangement joins TRBV23-1 to TRBJ2-1; 10 bases are a match to TRBD2. TRBV23-1 is known as an ORF, though its function is uncertain. The CDR3 length is 14 residues. With V trimmed by 2 bases and J by 9 bases, 4 bases remained unmatched. The CDR3, as DNA: TGCGCCAGCAGTCAACTAGCGGGAGAGTGTGAGCAGTTCTTC. Encoded protein: CASSQLAGECEQFF.

This clonotype was recorded once. In nucleotides, the CDR3 is TGTGCCAGTTATCACGGCAATGGGGTACATGGCTACACCTTC. Translated: CASYHGNGVHGYTF. This chain links TRBV5-4 with TRBJ1-2; D gene ambiguous. Germline CDR1 SGHNT, CDR2 YYREEE (reference sequence). The CDR3 is 14 amino acids. V was cut by 8 bases and J by 6 bases, with 20 bases left in between.

This chain links TRBV30 with TRBJ2-2; the D gene is possibly TRBD1 (6 bases). The CDR3 has 14 amino acids. V was shortened by 3 bases and J by 7 bases, with 15 bases between the two germline ends. Germline CDR1 is GTSNPN and CDR2 is SVGIG (reference sequence). CDR3 protein: CAWSQDRLLGELFF. The CDR3 region has the DNA TGTGCCTGGAGCCAAGACAGGCTTCTCGGGGAGCTGTTTTTT.

This clonotype was observed once. The chain employs TRBV7-9 and TRBJ1-1; D unresolved. The CDR3 has 14 residues. The germline V gene has CDR1 SEHNR and CDR2 FQNEAQ (reference sequence). Between the trimmed V and J ends, which lost 2 bases and 1 base, there was a span of 8 bases. CDR3: CASSLLFPNTEAFF. The CDR3 nucleotides read TGTGCCAGCAGCTTACTATTCCCGAACACTGAAGCTTTCTTT.

The V gene is TRBV11-1, the J gene TRBJ2-3; TRBD1 agrees at 8 bases. V trimming: 3 bases; J trimming: 6 bases; junction bases outside the gene matches: 5. Germline values: CDR1 SGHAT, CDR2 FQDESV (reference sequence). The CDR3 loop spans 14 amino acids. The CDR3 here is CASSFQGAMDTQYF. The DNA for the CDR3 is TGTGCCAGCAGCTTTCAGGGGGCGATGGATACGCAGTATTTT. Supplemented by reference TRBV11-1 and TRBJ2-3, the full variable domain reads EAEVAQSPRYKITEKSQAVAFWCDPISGHATLYWYRQILGQGPELLVQFQDESVVDDSQLPKDRFSAERLKGVDSTLKIQPAELGDSAMYLCASSFQGAMDTQYFGPGTRLTVL.

The CDR3 loop is CASSPEVARYNEQFF. CDR3 bases: TGTGCCAGCTCACCAGAAGTAGCGCGATACAATGAGCAGTTCTTC. This sequence joins TRBV18 and TRBJ2-1; the D gene is possibly TRBD2 (5 bases). The ends were cut back, 2 bases at V and 4 bases at J, with 12 bases in the middle. The CDR3 sequence is 15 residues long. CDR1 and CDR2 (germline): KGHSH, LQKENI.

This clonotype has a single count. The J gene is TRBJ2-7, the V gene TRBV25-1; D is undetermined. CDR1 MGHDK and CDR2 SYGVNS come from the germline V gene. V dropped 3 bases and J dropped 3 bases, with 6 bases sitting between them. The CDR3 totals 12 residues. CDR3 residues: CASSDWVYEQYF. CDR3 DNA sequence: TGTGCCAGCAGTGATTGGGTCTACGAGCAGTACTTC.

The rearrangement links TRBV10-3 to TRBJ2-3, with D possibly matching TRBD2 (5 bases). Germline lookup yields CDR1 ENHRY and CDR2 SYGVKD. Trimming took off 3 bases at V and 1 base at J, with 11 bases between the two ends. The CDR3 loop spans 15 amino acids. The CDR3, as DNA: TGTGCCATCAGTGAATCGAGGGATGGCACAGATACGCAGTATTTT. This gives the protein CAISESRDGTDTQYF.

This clonotype was counted a few times. The chain uses TRBV12-3 or TRBV12-4 and TRBJ1-1, with a tentative D call TRBD1 (6 bases). The germline V and J ends were trimmed by 5 bases and 1 base, with 8 bases remaining between them. There are 13 residues in the CDR3. The CDR3 bases are TGTGCCAGCAGTCAACAGGGGAACACTGAAGCTTTCTTT. Translating it yields CASSQQGNTEAFF.

The chain couples TRBV6-5 to TRBJ1-5, with D perhaps matching TRBD1 (5 bases). This CDR3 contains 15 residues. V lost 6 bases, J lost 3 bases, and 15 bases lay in between. Germline assignment: CDR1 MNHEY and CDR2 SVGAGI. The CDR3 here is CASSPGIMANQPQHF. The CDR3 bases are TGTGCCAGCAGCCCAGGGATTATGGCCAATCAGCCCCAGCATTTT.

This chain links TRBV7-9 with TRBJ2-5; TRBD1 agrees at 10 bases. V was clipped by 5 bases and J by 0 bases; unmatched bases: 9. Germline V gene lookup returns CDR1 SEHNR and CDR2 FQNEAQ (reference sequence). This CDR3 is 17 amino acids long. The CDR3 DNA reads as TGTGCCAGCAGCGCTACGGGACAGGGGAGGTACCAAGAGACCCAGTACTTC. It yields the protein CASSATGQGRYQETQYF.

The chain uses TRBV6-5 and TRBJ2-7, with D tentatively TRBD1 (5 bases). CDR1 is MNHEY, CDR2 SVGAGI, per germline. The CDR3 totals 13 residues. Trimming removed 8 bases at V and 0 bases at J, with 11 bases between. The CDR3 loop reads CASGAPGSYEQYF. The DNA for the CDR3 is TGTGCCAGCGGGGCGCCCGGCTCCTACGAGCAGTACTTC.